This T cell receptor beta chain was found in a study of blood T cell repertoires in COVID-19. Study overall: PBMCs, B-cell-depleted T cells, or T cells were the source of the cDNA or gDNA that made up the material.

The CDR3 is 15 amino acids. In germline, CDR1 is SGHTA, CDR2 FQGTGA. J gave up 4 bases and V 4 bases, and 7 bases lay outside the gene matches. Methods used by the authors: Nucleated cell counts were estimated from reference gene primer amplification. This table comes from immunoSEQ multiplex PCR, and its TCRdb copy is limited to in-frame clones, with some not included. V and J calls and clone size are given by that table; D and trimming were obtained from the DNA. The sample includes tens of thousands of clones, 85% to 90% of them seen just once. Sequenced sample: peripheral blood. This TCR came from a man in his fifties or sixties with acute or convalescent COVID-19. This chain links TRBV7-3 with TRBJ2-3; 8 nucleotides match TRBD1. The CDR3 DNA sequence: TGTGCCAGCAGCTCAGGGGGCGCCCAAGCAGATACGCAGTATTTT. Protein: CASSSGGAQADTQYF.